This T cell receptor beta chain was identified in a study of CD8 T cells in ankylosing spondylitis. Germline CDR1 reads MNHNS; CDR2 reads SASEGT. The V and J ends lost 8 bases and 2 bases, in that order; junction bases with no gene match: 8. The CDR3 covers 14 residues. This clonotype was found a few times. As yet, its antigen is unknown. Findings of the study overall: Among TCR beta sequences, a motif of several highly homologous variants appeared characteristic of ankylosing spondylitis blood.

Each CDR3 protein gets one entry after TCRdb re-called the 5' RACE reads with MiXCR. Of 400,000 to 450,000 distinct CDR3 sequences listed, 15% to 20% are singletons. The clonotype originates from a male donor with ankylosing spondylitis. The sample comprised blood, either unsorted or a sorted T cell fraction (not recorded which). The chain has TRBV6-1 and TRBJ2-7; the match to TRBD1 covers 8 bases. CDR3 DNA: TGTGCCAGCGGGGGACAGGTCAACCCCTACGAGCAGTACTTC. It specifies CASGGQVNPYEQYF.